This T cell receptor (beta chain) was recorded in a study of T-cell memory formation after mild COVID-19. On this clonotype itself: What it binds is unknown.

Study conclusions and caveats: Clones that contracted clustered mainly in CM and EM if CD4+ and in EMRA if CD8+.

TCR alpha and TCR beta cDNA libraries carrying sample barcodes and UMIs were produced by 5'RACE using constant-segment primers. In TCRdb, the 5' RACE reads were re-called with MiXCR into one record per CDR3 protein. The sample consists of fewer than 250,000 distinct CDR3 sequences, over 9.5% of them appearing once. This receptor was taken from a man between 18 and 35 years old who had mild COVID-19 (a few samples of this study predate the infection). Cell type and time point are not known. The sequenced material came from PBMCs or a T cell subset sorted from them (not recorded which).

CDR3 amino acids: CASSPWAPDTQYF. The CDR3 DNA reads as TGTGCCAGCAGCCCCTGGGCCCCAGATACGCAGTATTTT. J is TRBJ2-3 and V is TRBV9; D uncertain. V was clipped by 4 bases and J by 4 bases, with 10 bases between them. This CDR3 spans 13 amino acids. Germline CDR1 reads SGDLS; CDR2 reads YYNGEE.